This T cell receptor beta chain comes out of a study of blood T cell repertoires in COVID-19. In the study overall: In each case, the material was cDNA or gDNA derived from T cells, B-cell-depleted T cells, or PBMCs.

As handled by the study authors: Estimates of nucleated cell counts were drawn from the amplification of reference gene primers. TCRdb keeps only in-frame clones here, not all; method: immunoSEQ multiplex PCR. V and J calls plus clone size are reproduced from that table; the DNA served to infer D and trimming. The sample contains around 260,000 clones, roughly 80% of which appear only once. The germline V gene has CDR1 SQVTM and CDR2 ANQGSEA. V shed 5 bases and J 4 bases; nucleotides not matched to a gene: 10. The CDR3 is made up of 14 amino acids. This clone was picked up one time. The sequence derives from a woman in her fifties or sixties who had recovered from COVID-19. Input material: peripheral blood. The V and J genes are TRBV29-1 and TRBJ1-1, with 7 bases lining up with TRBD1. The CDR3 region has the DNA TGCAGCGTTCAAAAAATTCCAGGGGGCACTGAAGCTTTCTTT. It encodes CSVQKIPGGTEAFF.